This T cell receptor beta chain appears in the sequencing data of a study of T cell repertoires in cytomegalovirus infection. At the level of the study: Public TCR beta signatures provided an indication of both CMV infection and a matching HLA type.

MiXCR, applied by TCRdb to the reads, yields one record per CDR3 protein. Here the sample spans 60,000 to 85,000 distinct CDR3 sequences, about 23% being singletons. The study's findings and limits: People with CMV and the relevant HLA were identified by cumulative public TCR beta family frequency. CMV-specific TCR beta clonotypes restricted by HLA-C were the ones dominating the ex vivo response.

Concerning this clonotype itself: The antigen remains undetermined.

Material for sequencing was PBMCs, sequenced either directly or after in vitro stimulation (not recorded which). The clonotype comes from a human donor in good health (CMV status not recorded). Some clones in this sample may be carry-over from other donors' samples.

CDR3 sequence reads: CASSSPGTSGPTGELFF. CDR3 nucleotide sequence: TGTGCCAGCAGTTCACCCGGGACTAGCGGTCCCACCGGGGAGCTGTTTTTT. The chain combines TRBV28 with TRBJ2-2; TRBD2 aligns across 11 bases. The V segment lost 4 bases and the J segment 4 bases; nucleotides outside the gene matches: 8. Germline CDR1 reads MDHEN; CDR2 reads SYDVKM. This CDR3 region has 17 residues.